This TCR beta chain was documented in a study of blood T cell repertoires in COVID-19. Study-level information: PBMCs, B-cell-depleted T cells, or T cells were the source of the cDNA or gDNA that made up the material.

CDR1 is MNHNS, CDR2 SASEGT, per germline. Trimming left V 6 bases short and J 1 base short, with 9 bases between. The CDR3 extends over 13 amino acids. Clones were read by immunoSEQ multiplex PCR, and TCRdb kept only the in-frame ones, dropping some. The sample lists 100,000 to 150,000 clones, around nine tenths occurring once. The sequence was collected from an older woman with COVID-19, enrolled during active disease. Sequenced input: peripheral blood. The chain links TRBV6-1 to TRBJ1-1, with D possibly being TRBD1 (5 bases). As DNA, the CDR3 is TGTGCCAGCAGCCGCCAGGGGAACACTGAAGCTTTCTTT. Translated, it gives CASSRQGNTEAFF.